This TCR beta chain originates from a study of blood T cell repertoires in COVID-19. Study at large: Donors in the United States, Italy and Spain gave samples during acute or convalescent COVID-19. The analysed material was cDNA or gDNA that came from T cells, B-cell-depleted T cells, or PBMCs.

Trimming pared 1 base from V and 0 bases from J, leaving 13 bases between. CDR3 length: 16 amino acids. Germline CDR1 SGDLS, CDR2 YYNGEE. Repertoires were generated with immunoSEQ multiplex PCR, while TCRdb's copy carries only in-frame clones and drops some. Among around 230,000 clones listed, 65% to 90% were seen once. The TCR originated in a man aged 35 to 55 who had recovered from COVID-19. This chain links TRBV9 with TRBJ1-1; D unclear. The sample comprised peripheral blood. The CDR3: CASSVNPDGMNTEAFF. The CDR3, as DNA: TGTGCCAGCAGCGTAAATCCCGACGGGATGAACACTGAAGCTTTCTTT. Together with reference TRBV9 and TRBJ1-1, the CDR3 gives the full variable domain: DSGVTQTPKHLITATGQRVTLRCSPRSGDLSVYWYQQSLDQGLQFLIQYYNGEERAKGNILERFSAQQFPDLHSELNLSSLELGDSALYFCASSVNPDGMNTEAFFGQGTRLTVV.